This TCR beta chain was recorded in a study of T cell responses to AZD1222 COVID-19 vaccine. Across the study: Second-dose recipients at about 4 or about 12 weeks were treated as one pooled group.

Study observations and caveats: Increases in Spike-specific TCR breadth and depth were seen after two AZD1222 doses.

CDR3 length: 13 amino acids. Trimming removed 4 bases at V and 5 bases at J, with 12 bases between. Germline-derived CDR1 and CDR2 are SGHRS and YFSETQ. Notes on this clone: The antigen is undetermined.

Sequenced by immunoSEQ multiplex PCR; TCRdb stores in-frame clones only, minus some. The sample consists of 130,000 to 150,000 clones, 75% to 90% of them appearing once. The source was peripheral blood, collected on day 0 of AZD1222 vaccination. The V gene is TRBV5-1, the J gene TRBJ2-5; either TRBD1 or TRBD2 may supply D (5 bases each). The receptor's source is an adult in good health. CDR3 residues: CASSPRGPETQYF. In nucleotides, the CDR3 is TGCGCCAGCAGCCCCCGGGGCCCCGAGACCCAGTACTTC.